This record covers a single T cell receptor beta chain. The record originates from a study of blood T cell repertoires in COVID-19. Whole-study context: The samples span acute and convalescent COVID-19 from the United States, Italy and Spain. Nucleic acid was either cDNA or gDNA, and it came from T cells, B-cell-depleted T cells, or PBMCs.

Per the original data handling: Quantification of nucleated cells was approximated via reference gene primer amplification. The table came from immunoSEQ multiplex PCR; TCRdb's copy has only in-frame clones and leaves some out. V and J calls and clone size are given by that table; D and trimming were obtained from the DNA. The sample carries tens of thousands of clones, more than 75% recorded once. Germline V gene lookup returns CDR1 SGHRS and CDR2 YFSETQ. The CDR3 length is 13 residues. Trimming left V 4 bases short and J 1 base short, with 8 bases between. The source of this sequence is an elderly woman with acute or convalescent COVID-19. The sequencing sample was made of peripheral blood. This chain connects TRBV5-1 to TRBJ1-1; D may be TRBD1 (5 bases). The CDR3 region has the DNA TGCGCCAGCAGCCCCCAGGGGAACACTGAAGCTTTCTTT. Encoded protein: CASSPQGNTEAFF.